This TCR beta chain came from a study of blood T cell dynamics during melanoma immunotherapy. Study summary: Patients with metastatic melanoma got pembrolizumab or nivolumab-ipilimumab as first-line care.

From germline, CDR1 is SEHNR and CDR2 FQNEAQ (reference sequence). Trimming left V 1 base short and J 6 bases short, with 12 bases between. This CDR3 region has 14 residues. A fixed DNA input of around 0.35 ug was used per bulk PBMC sample. TCRdb keeps only in-frame clones here, not all; method: immunoSEQ multiplex PCR. The data show about 14,000 clones, approximately 90% seen once. Time point meaning: pre-treatment baseline. Patients had no prior systemic cancer treatment, immunosuppressants or other active cancers. This clone was seen only a few times. This rearrangement joins TRBV7-9 to TRBJ1-2; possible D gene TRBD1, 6 bases. This sample comprised blood, obtained from a patient treated with checkpoint blockade. This receptor was identified in a human donor with melanoma. The CDR3 sequence is CASSLGQATNGYTF. The CDR3 bases are TGTGCCAGCAGCTTAGGACAGGCTACTAATGGCTACACCTTC.